This TCR beta chain comes out of a study of CD8 T cells in Susac syndrome. At the level of the study: The Susac syndrome patients were therapy-naive, on corticosteroids, or on intravenous immunoglobulin alone at blood draw.

This clonotype came up once. This CDR3 has 15 amino acids. V was trimmed by 1 base and J by 6 bases, leaving 16 bases between them. In germline, CDR1 is LGHDT, CDR2 YNNKEL (reference sequence). Random hexamers served to reverse transcribe about 0.45 to 1 ug RNA. A multiplex approach, immunoSEQ multiplex PCR, amplified TCR beta CDR3 across 54 Vbeta and 13 Jbeta. A single record per CDR3 protein comes from TCRdb applying MiXCR to the immunoSEQ multiplex PCR reads. This sample carries about 180,000 distinct CDR3 sequences, roughly 94% of them seen once, and the ten largest clones take 0.1% to 0.13%. Fulfillment of recently defined diagnostic criteria for definite or probable disease was shown by the patients with Susac syndrome.

The rearrangement uses TRBV3-1 and TRBJ2-7, with D maybe TRBD2 (7 bases). This receptor was identified in a human donor with Susac syndrome. The sequenced sample consisted of CD4+ T cells from PBMCs. CDR3: CASSQGRRGPGEQYF. DNA of the CDR3: TGTGCCAGCAGCCAAGGTCGGCGGGGGCCGGGCGAGCAGTACTTC.